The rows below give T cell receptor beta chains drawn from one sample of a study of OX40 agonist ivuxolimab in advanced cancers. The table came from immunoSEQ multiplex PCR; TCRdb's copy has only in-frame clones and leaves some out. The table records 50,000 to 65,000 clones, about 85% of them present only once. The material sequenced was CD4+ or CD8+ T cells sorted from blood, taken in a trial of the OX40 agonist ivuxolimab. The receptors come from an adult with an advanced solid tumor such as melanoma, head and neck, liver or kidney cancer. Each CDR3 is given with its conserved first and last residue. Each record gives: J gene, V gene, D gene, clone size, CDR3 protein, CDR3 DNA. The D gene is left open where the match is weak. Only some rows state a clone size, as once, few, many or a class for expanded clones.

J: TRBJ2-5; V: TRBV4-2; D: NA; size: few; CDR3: CASSQDRAETQYF; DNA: TGTGCCAGCAGCCAAGATCGAGCAGAGACCCAGTACTTC
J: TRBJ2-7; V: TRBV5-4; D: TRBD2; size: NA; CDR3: CASSNSGRLYEQYF; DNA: TGTGCCAGCAGCAATAGCGGGAGGCTCTACGAGCAGTACTTC
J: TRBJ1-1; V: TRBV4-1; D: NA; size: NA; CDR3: CASSQVGKGTEAFF; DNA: TGCGCCAGCAGCCAAGTCGGTAAGGGAACTGAAGCTTTCTTT
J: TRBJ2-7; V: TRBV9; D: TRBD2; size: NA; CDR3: CASSVSGGPVYEQYF; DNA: TGTGCCAGCAGCGTATCGGGAGGCCCAGTGTACGAGCAGTACTTC
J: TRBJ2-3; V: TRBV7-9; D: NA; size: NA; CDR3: CASSPGSLSTDTQYF; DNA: TGTGCCAGCAGCCCGGGATCCCTTAGCACAGATACGCAGTATTTT
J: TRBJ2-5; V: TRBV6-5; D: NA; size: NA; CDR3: CASRNTRGETQYF; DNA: TGTGCCAGCAGAAACACTAGAGGAGAGACCCAGTACTTC
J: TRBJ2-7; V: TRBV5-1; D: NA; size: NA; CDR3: CASSLGTVSYEQYF; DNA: TGCGCCAGCAGCTTGGGGACAGTCTCCTACGAGCAGTACTTC
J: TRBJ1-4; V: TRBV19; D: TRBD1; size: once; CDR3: CASSNGQGAANEKLFF; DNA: TGTGCCAGTAGTAACGGACAGGGGGCGGCTAATGAAAAACTGTTTTTT
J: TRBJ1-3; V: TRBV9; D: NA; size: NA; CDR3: CASSADGRSGNTIYF; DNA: TGTGCCAGCAGCGCCGACGGCCGCTCTGGAAACACCATATATTTT
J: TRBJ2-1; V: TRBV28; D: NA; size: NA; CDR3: CASAVSSYNEQFF; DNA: TGTGCCAGCGCGGTAAGCTCCTACAATGAGCAGTTCTTC
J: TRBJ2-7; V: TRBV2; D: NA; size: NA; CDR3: CASIGQLSYEQYF; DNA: TGTGCCAGCATTGGACAGCTCTCCTACGAGCAGTACTTC
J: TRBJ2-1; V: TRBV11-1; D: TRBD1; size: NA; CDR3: CASSLTGDHNEQFF; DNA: TGTGCCAGCAGCTTAACAGGGGACCACAATGAGCAGTTCTTC
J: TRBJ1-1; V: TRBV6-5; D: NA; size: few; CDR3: CASSWHPMNTEAFF; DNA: TGTGCCAGCAGTTGGCACCCCATGAACACTGAAGCTTTCTTT
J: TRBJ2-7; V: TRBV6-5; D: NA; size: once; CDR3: CASSLGQYEQYF; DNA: TGTGCCAGCAGTTTAGGACAGTACGAGCAGTACTTC
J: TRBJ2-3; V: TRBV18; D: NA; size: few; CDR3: CASSPRAGASTDTQYF; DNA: TGTGCCAGCTCACCACGGGCCGGAGCGAGCACAGATACGCAGTATTTT
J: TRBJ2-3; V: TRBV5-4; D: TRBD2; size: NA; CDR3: CASSPASGGSTDTQYF; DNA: TGTGCCAGCAGCCCGGCTAGCGGGGGGAGCACAGATACGCAGTATTTT
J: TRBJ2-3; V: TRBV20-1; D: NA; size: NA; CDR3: CSGDLTDTQYF; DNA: TGCAGTGGGGACCTTACAGATACGCAGTATTTT
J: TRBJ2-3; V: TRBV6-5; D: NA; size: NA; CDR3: CASGSGVGADTQYF; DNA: TGTGCCAGCGGTTCCGGGGTGGGAGCAGATACGCAGTATTTT
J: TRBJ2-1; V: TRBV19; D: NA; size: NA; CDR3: CASQGGSSYNEQFF; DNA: TGTGCCAGTCAAGGGGGGAGCTCCTACAATGAGCAGTTCTTC
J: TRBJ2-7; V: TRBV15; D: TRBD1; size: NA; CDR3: CATSRDTQGAYEQYF; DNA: TGTGCCACCAGCAGAGATACTCAGGGGGCCTACGAGCAGTACTTC
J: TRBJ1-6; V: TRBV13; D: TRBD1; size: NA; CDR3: CASSIWTGPPNSPLHF; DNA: TGTGCCAGCAGCATCTGGACAGGGCCTCCTAATTCACCCCTCCACTTT
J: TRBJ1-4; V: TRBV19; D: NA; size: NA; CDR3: CASSERTEKLFF; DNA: TGTGCCAGTAGTGAGCGAACCGAAAAACTGTTTTTT
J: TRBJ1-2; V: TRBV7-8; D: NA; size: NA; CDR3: CASSLESKGLNYGYTF; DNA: TGTGCCAGCAGCTTAGAAAGCAAAGGGTTGAACTATGGCTACACCTTC
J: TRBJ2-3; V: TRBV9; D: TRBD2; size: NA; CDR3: CASGRSGGDTQYF; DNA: TGTGCCAGCGGTCGATCGGGGGGAGATACGCAGTATTTT
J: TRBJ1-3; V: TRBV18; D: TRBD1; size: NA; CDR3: CASSPGQGRSSGNTIYF; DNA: TGTGCCAGCTCACCCGGACAGGGGAGAAGCTCTGGAAACACCATATATTTT
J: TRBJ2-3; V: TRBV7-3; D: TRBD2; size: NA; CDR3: CASSRSGGDADTQYF; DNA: TGTGCCAGCAGCAGGAGCGGGGGTGATGCAGATACGCAGTATTTT
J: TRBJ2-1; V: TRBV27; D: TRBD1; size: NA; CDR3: CASSYSGTGVDEQFF; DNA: TGTGCCAGCAGTTACTCCGGGACAGGGGTTGATGAGCAGTTCTTC
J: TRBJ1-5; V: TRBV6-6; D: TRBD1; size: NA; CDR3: CASSHGQGGQSQHF; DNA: TGTGCCAGCAGCCACGGACAGGGTGGGCAGTCCCAGCATTTT
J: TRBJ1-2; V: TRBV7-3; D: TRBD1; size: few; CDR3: CASSSGQGSYGYTF; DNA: TGTGCCAGCAGCTCCGGACAGGGGTCCTATGGCTACACCTTC
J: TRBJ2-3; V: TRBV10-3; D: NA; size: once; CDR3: CAIKIAAGNADTQYF; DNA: TGTGCCATCAAAATCGCTGCCGGGAACGCAGATACGCAGTATTTT
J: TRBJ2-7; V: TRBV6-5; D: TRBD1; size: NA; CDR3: CASSTPGQGSHEQYF; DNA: TGTGCCAGCAGTACACCGGGACAGGGTTCCCACGAGCAGTACTTC
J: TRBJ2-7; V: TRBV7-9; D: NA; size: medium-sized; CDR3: CASSYDYYEQYF; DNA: TGTGCCAGCAGCTACGACTACTACGAGCAGTACTTC